Listed below are T cell receptor beta chains from one sample, sequenced in a study of cytomegalovirus exposure and HLA in healthy donors. Assay used: immunoSEQ multiplex PCR; TCRdb lists only in-frame clones, some missing. This sample has some 80,000 clones, with around a tenth found just once. Sequencing was carried out using PBMCs. The origin of the receptors is a man in his 60s in good health and CMV-seropositive. CDR3s include the opening cysteine and the closing phenylalanine or tryptophan. A D gene is named only where the DNA matches it firmly. The size entry is marked missing in some rows and otherwise reads once, few, many or a size class.

len	v_gene	abundance	j_gene	d_gene	CDR3aa	CDR3nt
17	TRBV7-2	many	TRBJ2-1	-	CASTPSAGTHYYNEQFF	TGTGCCAGCACCCCCTCGGCCGGGACTCACTACTACAATGAGCAGTTCTTC
14	TRBV7-9	few	TRBJ2-3	TRBD2	CASRDSTSEDTQYF	TGTGCCAGCAGAGACTCTACTAGCGAGGATACGCAGTATTTT
13	TRBV7-3	-	TRBJ1-6	-	CASSRGGNSPLHF	TGTGCCAGCTCCCGGGGGGGAAATTCACCCCTCCACTTT
13	TRBV19	few	TRBJ1-2	TRBD1	CASSTTTGVGYTF	TGTGCCAGTAGTACCACGACAGGGGTCGGCTACACCTTC
16	TRBV6-5	few	TRBJ1-2	TRBD1	CASSYLGQGVNYGYTF	TGTGCCAGCAGTTACTTGGGACAGGGGGTTAACTATGGCTACACCTTC
11	TRBV7-3	-	TRBJ2-2	-	CASGESGELFF	TGTGCCAGCGGAGAGTCCGGGGAGCTGTTTTTT
15	TRBV9	-	TRBJ2-3	TRBD1	CASSRGQGVADTQYF	TGTGCCAGCAGCCGGGGACAGGGGGTTGCAGATACGCAGTATTTT
14	TRBV27	-	TRBJ2-2	-	CASSMSWNTGELFF	TGTGCCAGCAGTATGTCATGGAACACCGGGGAGCTGTTTTTT
13	TRBV2	-	TRBJ1-1	-	CASMGEVNTEAFF	TGTGCCAGCATGGGTGAGGTGAACACTGAAGCTTTCTTT
16	TRBV12-5	few	TRBJ1-5	-	CASGLPRTRGNQPQHF	TGTGCTAGTGGTTTACCTAGGACCCGGGGGAATCAGCCCCAGCATTTT
13	TRBV7-3	medium-sized	TRBJ1-1	-	CASSINRNTEAFF	TGTGCCAGCAGCATTAACAGAAACACTGAAGCTTTCTTT
16	TRBV28	few	TRBJ2-7	TRBD1	CASSSTGTGGRYEQYF	TGTGCCAGCAGTTCAACCGGGACAGGGGGCCGTTACGAGCAGTACTTC
15	TRBV7-3	few	TRBJ1-4	-	CASGHGAGDNEKLFF	TGTGCCAGCGGGCACGGGGCAGGGGATAACGAAAAACTGTTTTTT
15	TRBV6-4	few	TRBJ2-3	TRBD2	CASSDGAGDTDTQYF	TGTGCCAGCAGTGACGGAGCGGGAGACACAGATACGCAGTATTTT
15	TRBV7-3	-	TRBJ2-2	-	CASSGAWGVTGELFF	TGTGCCAGCAGCGGAGCGTGGGGCGTTACCGGGGAGCTGTTTTTT
17	TRBV5-5	-	TRBJ2-2	TRBD1	CASSLGLQGAYTGELFF	TGTGCCAGCAGCTTGGGTTTACAGGGGGCGTACACCGGGGAGCTGTTTTTT
15	TRBV2	-	TRBJ1-2	-	CASSDPGGKNYGYTF	TGTGCCAGCAGTGACCCCGGAGGGAAGAACTATGGCTACACCTTC
15	TRBV6-1	-	TRBJ2-7	TRBD1	CASSHEGQGLYEQYF	TGTGCCAGCAGTCACGAGGGACAGGGTTTGTACGAGCAGTACTTC
15	TRBV5-4	-	TRBJ2-3	TRBD1	CASSSTGQGLDTQYF	TGTGCCAGCAGCTCTACGGGACAGGGCTTGGATACGCAGTATTTT
16	TRBV7-9	few	TRBJ1-1	TRBD1	CASSWVTGTDNTEAFF	TGTGCCAGCAGCTGGGTAACCGGGACAGACAACACTGAAGCTTTCTTT
13	TRBV30	-	TRBJ1-1	TRBD1	CAWSGQGNTEAFF	TGTGCCTGGAGTGGACAGGGGAACACTGAAGCTTTCTTT
15	TRBV28	-	TRBJ1-3	-	CASSLGGYSGNTIYF	TGTGCCAGCAGTTTGGGAGGGTATTCTGGAAACACCATATATTTT
13	TRBV30	-	TRBJ1-1	-	CAWAGGTGSEAFF	TGTGCCTGGGCGGGAGGGACGGGGTCTGAAGCTTTCTTT
11	TRBV30	-	TRBJ1-2	-	CAWITVYGYTF	TGTGCCTGGATAACAGTCTATGGCTACACCTTC
15	TRBV13	few	TRBJ2-7	TRBD2	CASSLSGRVFDEQYF	TGTGCCAGCAGCCTTAGCGGGAGGGTTTTCGACGAGCAGTACTTC
11	TRBV5-4	-	TRBJ2-4	-	CASRLGDIQYF	TGTGCCAGCAGGCTCGGAGACATTCAGTACTTC
19	TRBV5-8	few	TRBJ2-1	-	CASSLARDRAIFGYNEQFF	TGTGCCAGCAGCTTGGCGAGGGATCGGGCGATATTTGGGTACAATGAGCAGTTCTTC
14	TRBV29-1	few	TRBJ1-2	TRBD1	CSVDGTGGGYGYTF	TGCAGCGTCGACGGGACAGGGGGAGGTTATGGCTACACCTTC
15	TRBV5-4	few	TRBJ2-5	TRBD2	CASSLIAGAGETQYF	TGTGCCAGCAGCCTTATAGCGGGAGCGGGGGAGACCCAGTACTTC
15	TRBV2	-	TRBJ1-4	-	CASSEQADHNEKLFF	TGTGCCAGCAGTGAACAGGCAGATCATAATGAAAAACTGTTTTTT
14	TRBV5-1	few	TRBJ1-5	TRBD1	CASSLGQGNEPQHF	TGCGCCAGCAGCCTGGGACAGGGGAACGAACCCCAGCATTTT
15	TRBV7-2	few	TRBJ1-1	-	CASSPSGHTNTEAFF	TGTGCCAGCAGCCCATCGGGACACACGAACACTGAAGCTTTCTTT
16	TRBV10-1	few	TRBJ1-1	-	CASSESPEAGKTEAFF	TGCGCCAGCAGTGAGTCGCCGGAAGCCGGGAAAACTGAAGCTTTCTTT
15	TRBV6-1	few	TRBJ1-2	TRBD1	CASSVPGGLNYGYTF	TGTGCCAGCAGTGTGCCAGGGGGCCTTAACTATGGCTACACCTTC
16	TRBV11-1	-	TRBJ2-5	TRBD2	CASSDGGGRVQETQYF	TGTGCCAGCAGCGACGGTGGCGGGAGGGTCCAAGAGACCCAGTACTTC
16	TRBV2	-	TRBJ1-5	TRBD1	CASSDPRQGDNQPQHF	TGTGCCAGCAGCGACCCCCGACAGGGGGATAATCAGCCCCAGCATTTT
16	TRBV28	few	TRBJ1-2	-	CASSPSGLFPNYGYTF	TGTGCCAGCAGCCCTTCGGGACTGTTCCCTAACTATGGCTACACCTTC
15	TRBV30	-	TRBJ1-1	-	CAWSVIRGGNTEAFF	TGTGCCTGGAGTGTTATACGGGGGGGGAACACTGAAGCTTTCTTT
14	TRBV7-8	few	TRBJ2-1	TRBD2	CASSLSAGGYEQFF	TGTGCCAGCAGCTTATCAGCGGGAGGATATGAGCAGTTCTTC
14	TRBV30	-	TRBJ2-2	TRBD1	CAWSTQGTAGELFF	TGTGCCTGGAGTACCCAAGGGACAGCCGGGGAGCTGTTTTTT